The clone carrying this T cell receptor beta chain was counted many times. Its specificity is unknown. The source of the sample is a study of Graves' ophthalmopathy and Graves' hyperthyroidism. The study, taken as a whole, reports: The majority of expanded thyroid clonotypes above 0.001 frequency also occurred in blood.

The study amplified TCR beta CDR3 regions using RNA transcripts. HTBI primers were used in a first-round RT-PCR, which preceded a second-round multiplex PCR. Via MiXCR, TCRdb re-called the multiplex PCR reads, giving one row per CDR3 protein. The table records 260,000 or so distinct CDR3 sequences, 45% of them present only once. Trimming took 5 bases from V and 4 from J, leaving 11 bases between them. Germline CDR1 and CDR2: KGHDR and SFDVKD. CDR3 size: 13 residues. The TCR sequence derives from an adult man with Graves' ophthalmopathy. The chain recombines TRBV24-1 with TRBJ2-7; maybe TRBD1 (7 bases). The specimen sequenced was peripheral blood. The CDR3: CATSARGRYEQYF. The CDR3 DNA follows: TGTGCCACCAGTGCCAGGGGGAGGTACGAGCAGTACTTC.